These T cell receptor beta chains were read from a single sample in a study of blood T cells in healthy people across ages. TCRdb ran MiXCR on the 5' RACE reads and lists one entry per CDR3 protein. In the table there are around 800,000 distinct CDR3 sequences, less than 80% of which are singletons. Sequenced material: blood. These TCRs come from a man between 25 and 39 years old in good health. The conserved cysteine and the conserved F or W are not part of the CDR3 here. Each record gives: V gene, CDR3 length, CDR3 protein.

>TRBV10-3|13
AISEIAGGSNEQF
>TRBV29-1|12
SVGGQGAGYGYT
>TRBV7-2|12
ASSPHGTYYEQY
>TRBV10-3|14
AISSPDRGLEETQY
>TRBV6-1|13
ASSEEGGGDYEQY
>TRBV4-1|13
ASSQVGSGAYVQY
>TRBV4-2|14
ASSPEQILSYNEQF
>TRBV27|14
ASRPGRYRGPGTQY
>TRBV11-2|17
ASSPPRAGSLLAKNIQY
>TRBV7-2|14
ASREATGGYNSPLH